This T cell receptor (beta chain) was sequenced in a study of ipilimumab plus nivolumab after autologous stem cell transplantation (dated by TCRdb to the early 2020s). Background on the whole study: The median number of doses received by trial patients was about five for ipilimumab and 7 to 9 for nivolumab. The DLBCL cohort included primary refractory and relapsed disease, with 18-month progression-free survival of about 86% and 27% respectively. The trial enrolled patients with high-risk diffuse large B cell lymphoma, mature T cell lymphoma, or multiple myeloma undergoing autologous transplant. The intent-to-treat population of the trial was made up of 35 to 45 patients. Study-wide findings and limitations: The authors concluded that, as post-transplant consolidation, combined checkpoint inhibition appeared tolerable. According to the authors, a biologic rationale for studying the approach further came from T cell receptor repertoire, regulatory T cell phenotype and gut microbiota profiles.

In regard to this clone: Which antigen it targets is not known. No clone much larger than this one lies a single base away; base qualities are absent.

Receptors were amplified or captured by the immunoSEQ multiplex PCR assay. TCRdb's version of the immuneACCESS table is confined to in-frame rearrangements and falls short of the full clone set. An unresolved V gene accounts for under half of the shortfall where checked; the remainder is of unknown origin. This sample comprises about 22,000 clones, 77% of them detected only once. The biggest ten clones account for 15% to 25% of the sample. Starting 14 to 28 days after the autologous transplant, patients began checkpoint therapy, which included ipilimumab at 1 mg/kg intravenously on day 1 of selected weeks. The nivolumab dose was 3 mg/kg intravenously, delivered on day 1 of weeks 1, 4, 7, 10, and every two weeks through week 26. This Phase Ib clinical trial tested ipilimumab plus nivolumab, a combined checkpoint inhibition, as consolidation after autologous stem cell transplantation. The sequencing used PBMCs, collected in a trial of ipilimumab plus nivolumab as post-transplant consolidation. The sequence derives from a male donor with diffuse large B-cell lymphoma.

The CDR3: CAISGSGGRDNEQFF. The nucleotide sequence reads TGTGCCATCAGTGGGAGCGGGGGAAGAGACAATGAGCAGTTCTTC. Recombination connected TRBV10-3 to TRBJ2-1; TRBD2 aligns with 8 central bases. At the junction V is shortened by 4 bases and J by 5 bases; bases outside the gene matches: 7. The germline V gene provides CDR1 ENHRY and CDR2 SYGVKD. Reading from cysteine to phenylalanine, the CDR3 counts 15 amino acids. Solely the CDR3 DNA is kept, with 45 bases framed from the first base.